The 30 T cell receptor beta chains in this list originate from one sample, sequenced in a study of PD-L1 blockade in urothelial cancer. This table comes from immunoSEQ multiplex PCR, and its TCRdb copy is limited to in-frame clones, with some not included. The sample lists about 82,000 clones; more than 75% were seen once. The sample here was PBMCs, taken around atezolizumab (anti-PD-L1) treatment. Source of these receptors: a man between 65 and 80 years old with urothelial cancer.

The genes are TRBV7-8 and TRBJ2-7, with D tentatively TRBD2 (6 bases). There are 15 residues in the CDR3. CDR1 SGHVS and CDR2 FQNEAQ come from the germline V gene. V gave up 1 base and J gave up 3 bases, with 13 bases separating them. The CDR3 sequence: CASSLGGGDGYEQYF. CDR3 bases: TGTGCCAGCAGCTTAGGAGGAGGGGATGGCTACGAGCAGTACTTC.

The J gene is TRBJ1-1, the V gene TRBV6-6; TRBD1 is a possible D gene (6 bases). CDR3 length equals 13 residues. V was shortened by 9 bases and J by 2 bases, with 13 bases between the two germline ends. CDR1 and CDR2 (germline): MNHNY, SVGAGI (reference sequence). CDR3: CASLRGINTEAFF. CDR3 bases: TGTGCCAGTTTAAGGGGGATTAACACTGAAGCTTTCTTT.

J is TRBJ1-2 and V is TRBV2; possibly TRBD1 for D (6 bases). The length of the CDR3 is 13 residues. The V and J ends lost 1 base and 7 bases respectively, with 10 bases between them. Per germline, CDR1 SNHLY and CDR2 FYNNEI. The DNA for the CDR3 is TGTGCCAGCAGTGAAGGGACAGAAGGTGGCTACACCTTC. It is translated as CASSEGTEGGYTF.

The chain joins TRBV7-8 to TRBJ2-2; possible D gene TRBD1, 6 bases. Germline CDR1 is SGHVS and CDR2 is FQNEAQ. The CDR3 has 14 amino acids. Trimming left V 4 bases short and J 5 bases short, with 11 bases between. CDR3 nucleotides: TGTGCCAGCAGCTCAGGACAGCCGACCGGGGAGCTGTTTTTT. It encodes CASSSGQPTGELFF.

This chain connects TRBV2 to TRBJ2-1, with a tentative D call TRBD2 (5 bases). This CDR3 region has 15 residues. Trimming cost V 7 bases and J 7 bases, with 20 bases left between them. Germline loops: CDR1 SNHLY, CDR2 FYNNEI. CDR3 sequence: CASTPGVAIGNEQFF. The CDR3 DNA sequence: TGTGCCAGCACCCCCGGGGTAGCGATTGGGAATGAGCAGTTCTTC. The variable domain in full, with the rest retrieved from reference TRBV2 and TRBJ2-1, is EPEVTQTPSHQVTQMGQEVILRCVPISNHLYFYWYRQILGQKVEFLVSFYNNEISEKSEIFDDQFSVERPDGSNFTLKIRSTKLEDSAMYFCASTPGVAIGNEQFFGPGTRLTVL.

In this sample, this clone turned up once. This chain uses TRBV5-6 with TRBJ2-3; D call uncertain. The CDR3 extends over 14 amino acids. V was trimmed by 0 bases and J by 5 bases, leaving 10 bases between them. The germline V gene has CDR1 SGHDT and CDR2 YYEEEE. CDR3 amino acids: CASSLELAVDTQYF. CDR3 sequence (DNA): TGTGCCAGCAGCTTGGAGCTCGCGGTAGATACGCAGTATTTT.

The chain links TRBV9 to TRBJ1-2, with D possibly matching TRBD1 (6 bases). The germline V gene has CDR1 SGDLS and CDR2 YYNGEE. The CDR3 contains 15 residues. V lost 3 bases and J 0 bases, leaving 12 bases between the germline ends. CDR3 sequence: CASSAQGGANYGYTF. CDR3 in DNA: TGTGCCAGCAGCGCACAGGGAGGGGCTAACTATGGCTACACCTTC.

The chain links TRBV6-5 to TRBJ2-3; the D gene is possibly TRBD1 (6 bases). V shed 2 bases and J shed 1 base, with 10 bases lying between them. CDR1 and CDR2 (germline): MNHEY, SVGAGI. This CDR3 spans 15 amino acids. CDR3 nucleotide sequence: TGTGCCAGCAGTTACGTACAGGGCCGCACAGATACGCAGTATTTT. Amino acids: CASSYVQGRTDTQYF.

The V gene is TRBV7-2, the J gene TRBJ2-7, with TRBD1 identical over 7 bases. This CDR3 contains 15 residues. J was trimmed by 6 bases and V by 4 bases; bases with no gene match: 12. Looked up from germline, CDR1 is SGHTA and CDR2 is FQGNSA. The DNA of the CDR3 is TGTGCCAGCAGCTCGGCGGAAGCCAGGGGGACCGAGCAGTACTTC. This sequence encodes CASSSAEARGTEQYF.

The chain combines TRBV18 with TRBJ2-5, with D tentatively TRBD2 (7 bases). The CDR3 runs to 15 residues. Germline V gene lookup returns CDR1 KGHSH and CDR2 LQKENI. The V and J ends lost 3 bases and 5 bases respectively, with 16 bases between them. CDR3 region: CASSPSQGREETQYF. CDR3 sequence (DNA): TGTGCCAGCTCACCCTCCCAGGGGAGGGAGGAGACCCAGTACTTC.

The V and J genes are TRBV7-8 and TRBJ2-5; tentatively, D is TRBD2 (6 bases). The CDR3 covers 15 residues. The V end was cut by 2 bases, the J end by 2 bases, with 12 bases between. CDR1 and CDR2 from the germline V gene are SGHVS and FQNEAQ. Here the CDR3 DNA reads TGTGCCAGCAGCTTACTACTAGCAACACAAGAGACCCAGTACTTC. It specifies CASSLLLATQETQYF.

The chain recombines TRBV5-1 with TRBJ1-1, with TRBD1 matching 7 bases. The CDR3 is made up of 20 amino acids. J was trimmed by 5 bases and V by 2 bases; bases with no gene match: 24. Germline CDR1 SGHRS, CDR2 YFSETQ. The CDR3 loop reads CASSFSLGSSNGGGRTEAFF. The CDR3 DNA reads TGCGCCAGCAGCTTCTCCCTTGGCTCATCGAACGGAGGGGGCCGAACTGAAGCTTTCTTT.

V gene TRBV5-6 combines with J gene TRBJ1-6; 9 nucleotides match TRBD1. This CDR3 has 16 residues. V lost 5 bases, J lost 7 bases, and 10 bases stayed unmatched. Germline V CDR1 and CDR2: SGHDT, YYEEEE. The CDR3 is CASSRDRGSSNSPLHF. The CDR3 bases are TGTGCCAGCAGTCGTGACAGGGGGTCGTCAAATTCACCCCTCCACTTT.

This CDR3 reads CASSQSDPELAGASTDTQYF. As DNA, the CDR3 is TGTGCCAGCAGCCAATCAGACCCAGAACTAGCGGGGGCCTCCACAGATACGCAGTATTTT. The chain carries TRBV13 and TRBJ2-3; 11 bases agree with TRBD2. The germline V gene has CDR1 PRHDT and CDR2 FYEKMQ (reference sequence). Trimming took 5 bases from V and 2 from J; bases not matched to a gene: 18. The CDR3 is 20 residues long.

V is TRBV18 and J is TRBJ1-4; TRBD1 aligns across 7 bases. In germline, CDR1 is KGHSH, CDR2 LQKENI. After removal of 3 bases from V and 0 bases from J, the junction contained 4 bases not matched to a gene. The CDR3 sequence is 16 residues long. This CDR3 is CASSPLGQATNEKLFF. The CDR3 DNA follows: TGTGCCAGCTCACCCCTCGGACAGGCAACTAATGAAAAACTGTTTTTT. Variable domain in full (rest from reference TRBV18 and TRBJ1-4): NAGVMQNPRHLVRRRGQEARLRCSPMKGHSHVYWYRQLPEEGLKFMVYLQKENIIDESGMPKERFSAEFPKEGPSILRIQQVVRGDSAAYFCASSPLGQATNEKLFFGSGTQLSVL.

This clone has more than one count but fewer than ten. This chain connects TRBV11-3 to TRBJ1-1; 9 bases map to TRBD1. The germline CDR1 and CDR2 sequences are SGHNT and YENEEA. CDR3 size: 19 residues. V trimming: 2 bases; J trimming: 4 bases; junction bases outside the gene matches: 17. CDR3 bases: TGTGCCAGCAGCTTATCTGCCGTTTTTGGGACAGGGTATTTCACTGAAGCTTTCTTT. Protein sequence: CASSLSAVFGTGYFTEAFF.

The chain uses TRBV14 and TRBJ1-1; D possibly corresponds to TRBD1 (5 bases). V was trimmed by 7 bases and J by 4 bases, leaving 16 bases between them. This CDR3 is 14 amino acids long. Germline lookup yields CDR1 SGHDN and CDR2 FVKESK. CDR3 in DNA: TGTGCCAGCACCCGTTTAGCCGGGGGCACTGAAGCTTTCTTT. Its protein product is CASTRLAGGTEAFF.

The CDR3 region has the DNA TGTGCCTGGAGATCGACAGGGCGGGACACTGAAGCTTTCTTT. Translated, it gives CAWRSTGRDTEAFF. The chain joins TRBV30 to TRBJ1-1, with 7 bases lining up with TRBD1. V shed 3 bases and J 3 bases; nucleotides not matched to a gene: 7. Germline lookup yields CDR1 GTSNPN and CDR2 SVGIG (reference sequence). This CDR3 is 14 amino acids long.

V usage is TRBV19 and J usage is TRBJ2-7, with 7 positions matching TRBD2. This CDR3 comprises 11 residues. Germline CDR1 and CDR2: LNHDA and SQIVND (reference sequence). V trimming: 8 bases; J trimming: 3 bases; junction bases outside the gene matches: 1. In nucleotides, the CDR3 is TGTGCCAGTGGGAGGGGCTACGAGCAGTACTTC. It is translated as CASGRGYEQYF. Supplemented by reference TRBV19 and TRBJ2-7, the full variable domain reads DGGITQSPKYLFRKEGQNVTLSCEQNLNHDAMYWYRQDPGQGLRLIYYSQIVNDFQKGDIAEGYSVSREKKESFPLTVTSAQKNPTAFYLCASGRGYEQYFGPGTRLTVT.

The rearrangement links TRBV7-2 to TRBJ1-1; 7 nucleotides align to TRBD1. CDR1 SGHTA and CDR2 FQGNSA come from the germline V gene. V lost 5 bases, J lost 6 bases, and 9 bases stayed unmatched. The CDR3 runs 14 residues. This CDR3 reads CASSLQGSSAEAFF. The DNA for the CDR3 is TGTGCCAGCAGCCTACAGGGGTCGAGCGCTGAAGCTTTCTTT.

J is TRBJ2-7 and V is TRBV5-1, with 7 bases lining up with TRBD1. The CDR3 totals 13 residues. J gave up 3 bases and V 7 bases, and 7 bases lay outside the gene matches. Germline assignment: CDR1 SGHRS and CDR2 YFSETQ. CDR3 residues: CASRRDSIYEQYF. CDR3 bases: TGCGCCAGCCGCCGGGACAGCATCTACGAGCAGTACTTC.

The rearrangement uses TRBV11-3 and TRBJ2-7; TRBD1 agrees at 8 bases. Losses at the gene ends were 4 bases for V and 9 bases for J; bases not matched to a gene: 14. The CDR3 loop spans 15 amino acids. Germline loops: CDR1 SGHNT, CDR2 YENEEA. The CDR3 DNA follows: TGTGCCAGCAGCTCTGGGACAGGCCGAAGAACCCCGCAGTACTTC. Translating it yields CASSSGTGRRTPQYF.

The CDR3 DNA reads TGTGCCAGCAGCTTAGAAGCCACAGGGGGGCACGAGCAGTACTTC. This codes for CASSLEATGGHEQYF. V gene TRBV7-6 combines with J gene TRBJ2-7; 8 bases align to TRBD1. Losses at the gene ends were 1 base for V and 5 bases for J; bases not matched to a gene: 7. The germline V gene has CDR1 SGHVS and CDR2 FNYEAQ. This CDR3 region has 15 residues.

The V gene is TRBV7-9, the J gene TRBJ2-5; 8 bases are shared with TRBD2. The CDR3 consists of 13 residues. Trimming took 6 bases from V and 5 from J; bases not matched to a gene: 5. Germline V CDR1 and CDR2: SEHNR, FQNEAQ (reference sequence). The CDR3 reads CASRREAVETQYF. CDR3 bases: TGTGCCAGCAGGCGGGAGGCCGTGGAGACCCAGTACTTC.

The chain combines TRBV7-9 with TRBJ1-4; unclear D gene. Germline V lookup: CDR1 SEHNR, CDR2 FQNEAQ (reference sequence). There are 17 residues in the CDR3. Deletions cut 6 bases from V and 0 bases from J, with 17 bases between. The CDR3 spells CASSHNYRRATNEKLFF. CDR3 nucleotide sequence: TGTGCCAGCAGTCATAATTACCGACGGGCAACTAATGAAAAACTGTTTTTT. The entire variable domain, with the rest obtained from reference TRBV7-9 and TRBJ1-4, is as follows: DTGVSQNPRHKITKRGQNVTFRCDPISEHNRLYWYRQTLGQGPEFLTYFQNEAQLEKSRLLSDRFSAERPKGSFSTLEIQRTEQGDSAMYLCASSHNYRRATNEKLFFGSGTQLSVL.

V is TRBV6-1 and J is TRBJ2-7; 11 bases align to TRBD2. The J segment lost 5 bases and the V segment lost 7 bases, leaving 7 bases of the junction unmatched. The CDR3 loop spans 14 amino acids. Germline V gene sequence: CDR1 MNHNS, CDR2 SASEGT. CDR3 DNA: TGTGCCAGCAAATCACTAGCGGGGGTCCACGAGCAGTACTTC. It codes for CASKSLAGVHEQYF.

The J gene is TRBJ1-2, the V gene TRBV5-1; D gene uncertain. Per the germline V gene, CDR1 is SGHRS and CDR2 is YFSETQ. Trimming pared 4 bases from V and 4 bases from J, leaving 11 bases between. The CDR3 sequence is 13 residues long. The CDR3 DNA reads TGCGCCAGCAGCCCGGACTGGGGCTATGGCTACACCTTC. Protein product: CASSPDWGYGYTF.

This clone was observed a few times. The chain recombines TRBV4-1 with TRBJ1-5; tentative D call: TRBD1 (5 bases). The germline CDR1 and CDR2 sequences are MGHRA and YSYEKL. The CDR3 is made up of 15 amino acids. Trimming left V 0 bases short and J 3 bases short, with 9 bases between. Written as DNA, the CDR3 is TGCGCCAGCAGCCAAGATTCAGGGAACAATCAGCCCCAGCATTTT. Translated, it gives CASSQDSGNNQPQHF.

The rearrangement uses TRBV11-2 and TRBJ2-3, with TRBD2 matching over 8 bases. V was clipped by 3 bases and J by 2 bases; unmatched bases: 7. The CDR3 contains 16 residues. Germline loops: CDR1 SGHAT, CDR2 FQNNGV. The CDR3 loop reads CASSLIAGTPTDTQYF. The CDR3 DNA reads TGTGCCAGCAGCTTGATAGCGGGGACCCCCACAGATACGCAGTATTTT.

The V and J genes are TRBV21-1 and TRBJ2-3; TRBD2, the table's D call, lacks a check against the DNA. TRBV21-1 is a documented pseudogene. The CDR3 contains 16 residues. The CDR3 region has the DNA TGTGCCAGCAGCAAACAGATAGCGGGAGGGCCACGGACGCAGTATTTT. Its translation: CASSKQIAGGPRTQYF.